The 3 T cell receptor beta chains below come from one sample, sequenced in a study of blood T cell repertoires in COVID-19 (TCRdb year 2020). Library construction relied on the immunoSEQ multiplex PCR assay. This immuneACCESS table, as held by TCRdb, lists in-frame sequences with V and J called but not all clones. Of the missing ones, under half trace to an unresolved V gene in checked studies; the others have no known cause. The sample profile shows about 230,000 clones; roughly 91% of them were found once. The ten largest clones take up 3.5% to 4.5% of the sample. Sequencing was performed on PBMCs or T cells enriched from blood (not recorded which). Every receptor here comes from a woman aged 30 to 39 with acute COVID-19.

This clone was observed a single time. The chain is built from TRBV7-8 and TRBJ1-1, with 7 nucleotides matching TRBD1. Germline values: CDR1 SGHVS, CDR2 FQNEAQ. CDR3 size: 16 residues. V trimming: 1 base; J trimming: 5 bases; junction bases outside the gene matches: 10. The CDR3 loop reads CASSLDTRGRVTEAFF. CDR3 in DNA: TGTGCCAGCAGCTTAGACACGAGGGGGCGGGTAACTGAAGCTTTCTTT.

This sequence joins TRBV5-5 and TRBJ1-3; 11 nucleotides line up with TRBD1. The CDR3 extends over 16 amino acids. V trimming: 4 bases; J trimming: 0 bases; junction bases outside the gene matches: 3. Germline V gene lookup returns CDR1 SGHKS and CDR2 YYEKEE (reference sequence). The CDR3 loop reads CASSGDRGSSGNTIYF. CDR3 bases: TGTGCCAGCAGCGGGGACAGGGGGAGCTCTGGAAACACCATATATTTT.

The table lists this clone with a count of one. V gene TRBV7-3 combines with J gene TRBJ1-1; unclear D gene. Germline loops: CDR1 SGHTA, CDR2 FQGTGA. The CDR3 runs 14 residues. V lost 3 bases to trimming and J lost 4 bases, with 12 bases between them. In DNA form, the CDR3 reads TGTGCCAGCAGCTTGATCCATGGGAGCACTGAAGCTTTCTTT. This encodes CASSLIHGSTEAFF.